This TCR beta chain appears in the sequencing data of a study of cytomegalovirus exposure and HLA in healthy donors. Looking at the study overall: Among the 350 to 500 donors who were genotyped, about 80% fell in the genetic ancestry cluster that is associated with self-reported Caucasian donors.

Vbeta (60) and Jbeta (13) primers were used in the PCR. Sequencing was performed with immunoSEQ multiplex PCR; in TCRdb, only in-frame clones are kept and a portion is missing. The repertoire holds 90,000 to 95,000 clones, with roughly four fifths as singletons. The study, taken as a whole, reports: Later work found that TCR association rates differed between HLA loci; DRB1 had the most and HLA-C the fewest. TCR beta sequences reportedly predicted most subjects' HLA-A and HLA-B alleles accurately. Trimming of TCR beta V- and J-genes showed a link, identified in a later analysis, to a missense DCLRE1C variant.

As concerns this clone: Its target is unknown.

Trimming took 1 base from V and 1 from J, leaving 14 bases between them. CDR1 and CDR2 (germline): SGHAT, FQNNGV. The CDR3 loop spans 17 amino acids. The chain joins TRBV11-2 to TRBJ1-3; perhaps TRBD1 as D (5 bases). This clonotype was obtained from a man aged 25-40 years in good health and CMV-seronegative. Sequences were obtained from PBMCs. CDR3 DNA sequence: TGTGCCAGCAGCTTAGGGGGCGCGAAGAGGTCTGGAAACACCATATATTTT. This codes for CASSLGGAKRSGNTIYF.